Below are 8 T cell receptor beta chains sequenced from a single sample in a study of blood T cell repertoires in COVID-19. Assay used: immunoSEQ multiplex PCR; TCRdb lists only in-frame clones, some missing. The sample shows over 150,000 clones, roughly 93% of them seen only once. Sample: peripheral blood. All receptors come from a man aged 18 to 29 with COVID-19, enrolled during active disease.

The CDR3 loop reads CASSFGREGTYEQYF. The DNA for the CDR3 is TGTGCCAGCAGCTTCGGTCGGGAGGGGACCTACGAGCAGTACTTC. J is TRBJ2-7 and V is TRBV7-2, with 8 bases that match TRBD2. CDR3 size: 15 residues. V trimming: 3 bases; J trimming: 2 bases; junction bases outside the gene matches: 6. CDR1 is SGHTA, CDR2 FQGNSA, per germline.

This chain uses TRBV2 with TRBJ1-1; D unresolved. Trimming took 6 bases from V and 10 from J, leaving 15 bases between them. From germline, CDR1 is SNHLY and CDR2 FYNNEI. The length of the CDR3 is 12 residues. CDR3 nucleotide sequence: TGTGCCAGCAGGGCCGAGGGTTTTGGAGCTTTCTTT. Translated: CASRAEGFGAFF.

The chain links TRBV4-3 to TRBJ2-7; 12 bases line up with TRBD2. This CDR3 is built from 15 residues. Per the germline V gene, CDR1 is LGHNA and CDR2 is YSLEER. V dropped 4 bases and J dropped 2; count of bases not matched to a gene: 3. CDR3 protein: CASSLLAGGTYEQYF. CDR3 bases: TGCGCCAGCAGCCTACTAGCGGGGGGCACCTACGAGCAGTACTTC.

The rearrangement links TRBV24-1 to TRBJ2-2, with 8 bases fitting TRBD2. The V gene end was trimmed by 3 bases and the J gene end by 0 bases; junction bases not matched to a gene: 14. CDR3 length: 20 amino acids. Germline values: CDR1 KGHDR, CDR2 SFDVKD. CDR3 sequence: CATSDGSYPAGESNTGELFF. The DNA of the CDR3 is TGTGCCACCAGTGATGGCTCTTATCCAGCGGGGGAATCGAACACCGGGGAGCTGTTTTTT.

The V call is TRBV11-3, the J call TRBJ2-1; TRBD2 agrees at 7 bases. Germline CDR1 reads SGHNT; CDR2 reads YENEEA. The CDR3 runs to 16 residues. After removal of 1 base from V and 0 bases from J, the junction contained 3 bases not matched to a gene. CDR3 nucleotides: TGTGCCAGCAGCTTAGGGGGAGGGCGCTCCTACAATGAGCAGTTCTTC. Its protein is CASSLGGGRSYNEQFF.

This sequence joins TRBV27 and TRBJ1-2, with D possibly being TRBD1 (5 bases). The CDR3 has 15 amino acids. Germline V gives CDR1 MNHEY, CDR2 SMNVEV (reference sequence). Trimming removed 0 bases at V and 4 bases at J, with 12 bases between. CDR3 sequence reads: CASSLSGGSLYGYTF. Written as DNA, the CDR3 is TGTGCCAGCAGTTTATCGGGGGGATCCCTCTATGGCTACACCTTC.

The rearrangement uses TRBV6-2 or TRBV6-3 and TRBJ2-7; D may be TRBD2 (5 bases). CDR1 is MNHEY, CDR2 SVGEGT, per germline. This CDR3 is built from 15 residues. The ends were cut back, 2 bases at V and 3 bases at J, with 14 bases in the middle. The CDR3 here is CASSYEASGSYEQYF. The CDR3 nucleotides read TGTGCCAGCAGTTACGAGGCGTCGGGGAGCTACGAGCAGTACTTC.

CDR3 region: CAWSVGGSEKLFF. For the CDR3, the DNA is TGTGCCTGGAGTGTGGGAGGTAGTGAAAAACTGTTTTTT. The V and J genes are TRBV30 and TRBJ1-4; D is unclear. Trimming shortened V by 0 bases and J by 7 bases, and 9 bases separated the two germline ends. Germline V gene data show CDR1 as GTSNPN and CDR2 as SVGIG (reference sequence). The CDR3 totals 13 residues.